This passage covers 9 T cell receptor beta chains from one sample sequenced in a study of T-cell memory formation after mild COVID-19. TCRdb reanalysed the 5' RACE reads using MiXCR and keeps one entry per CDR3 protein. This table has under 650,000 distinct CDR3 sequences, roughly 18% appearing once. The sample comprised PBMCs or a T cell subset sorted from them (not recorded which). The receptors derive from an adult woman who had mild COVID-19 (a few samples of this study predate the infection). Cell type and time point are not known.

The CDR3 loop is CATSAGNRGKETQYF. CDR3 coding DNA: TGTGCCACCAGTGCAGGGAACAGGGGGAAAGAGACCCAGTACTTC. The gene calls are TRBV24-1 and TRBJ2-5, with TRBD1 matching over 8 bases. Trimming at V came to 5 bases and at J to 3 bases, leaving 7 bases not matched to a gene. There are 15 residues in the CDR3. Germline V CDR1 and CDR2: KGHDR, SFDVKD.

V usage is TRBV19 and J usage is TRBJ2-7; 11 bases are shared with TRBD2. CDR3 length: 15 amino acids. V lost 3 bases and J lost 3; bases outside the gene matches: 4. Germline V CDR1 and CDR2: LNHDA, SQIVND (reference sequence). CDR3 DNA sequence: TGTGCCAGTAGTATCGCGACTAGCGGGATCTACGAGCAGTACTTC. This codes for CASSIATSGIYEQYF.

This clonotype has just one count. The V and J genes are TRBV7-9 and TRBJ1-1; D is undetermined. Trimming left V 1 base short and J 1 base short, with 10 bases between. CDR3 length: 15 amino acids. CDR1 is SEHNR, CDR2 FQNEAQ, per germline (reference sequence). The CDR3 spells CASSLGRSGNTEAFF. The CDR3 nucleotides read TGTGCCAGCAGCTTAGGGCGATCAGGGAACACTGAAGCTTTCTTT.

In its sample, this clonotype was seen many times. Compared with germline, one end of the junction differs, possibly owing to a read error. This rearrangement joins TRBV7-3 to TRBJ2-7; a possible D gene is TRBD2 (5 bases). The CDR3 covers 12 residues. Germline assignment: CDR1 SGHTA and CDR2 FQGTGA. CDR3 in amino acids: CASSLARGILHF. In nucleotides, the CDR3 is TGTGCCAGCAGCTTAGCCCGGGGTATTCTCCACTTC.

The V call is TRBV6-6, the J call TRBJ1-6; D unresolved. Trimming cost V 4 bases and J 5 bases, with 9 bases left between them. The CDR3 sequence is 14 residues long. Per the germline V gene, CDR1 is MNHNY and CDR2 is SVGAGI (reference sequence). For the CDR3, the DNA is TGTGCCAGCAGTTCGTCGGGGAATAATTCACCCCTCCACTTT. It encodes CASSSSGNNSPLHF.

This clonotype was seen a handful of times. The CDR3 nucleotides read TGCAGTGTGGGAGGCAGACCCAATTCACCCCTCCACTTT. It codes for CSVGGRPNSPLHF. The gene calls are TRBV20-1 and TRBJ1-6; D is unresolved. V shed 7 bases and J shed 7 bases, with 14 bases lying between them. This CDR3 is 13 amino acids long. Germline CDR1 and CDR2: DFQATT and SNEGSKA (reference sequence).

DNA of the CDR3: TGTGCCAGCAGCTTATTTGGGACTAGAGACGATACGCAGTATTTT. Translating gives CASSLFGTRDDTQYF. V and J are TRBV11-3 and TRBJ2-3; 8 bases are a match to TRBD2. With V trimmed by 2 bases and J by 6 bases, 7 bases remained unmatched. The CDR3 loop spans 15 amino acids. From germline, CDR1 is SGHNT and CDR2 YENEEA.

The chain employs TRBV7-2 and TRBJ2-5, with TRBD2 matching over 7 bases. V lost 6 bases and J lost 3; bases outside the gene matches: 22. CDR3 length: 19 residues. Germline values: CDR1 SGHTA, CDR2 FQGNSA. CDR3 in DNA: TGTGCCAGCAGACGCGCCTCGCTAGCGGAGGGGATAAGCGAAGAGACCCAGTACTTC. Amino acid sequence: CASRRASLAEGISEETQYF.

This chain links TRBV7-6 with TRBJ2-7, with a weak D call TRBD2 (6 bases). The CDR3 consists of 15 residues. Per germline, CDR1 SGHVS and CDR2 FNYEAQ. Between the trimmed V and J ends, which lost 5 bases and 5 bases, there was a span of 19 bases. In DNA, the CDR3 is TGTGCCAGCAGCCCGCGACTAGAAAACCTCCACGAGCAGTACTTC. Amino acids: CASSPRLENLHEQYF.